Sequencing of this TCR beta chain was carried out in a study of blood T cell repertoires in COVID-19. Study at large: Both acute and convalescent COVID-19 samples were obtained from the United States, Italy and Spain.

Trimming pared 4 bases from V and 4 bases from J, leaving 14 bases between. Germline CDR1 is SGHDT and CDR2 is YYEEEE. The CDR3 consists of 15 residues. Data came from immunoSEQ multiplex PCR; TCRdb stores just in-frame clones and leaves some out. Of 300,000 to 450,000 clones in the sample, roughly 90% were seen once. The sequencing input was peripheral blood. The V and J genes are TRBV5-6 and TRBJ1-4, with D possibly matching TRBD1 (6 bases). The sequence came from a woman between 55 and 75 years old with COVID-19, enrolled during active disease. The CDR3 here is CASSPVQGLNEKLFF. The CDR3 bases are TGTGCCAGCAGCCCCGTGCAGGGGCTTAATGAAAAACTGTTTTTT.